The 5 T cell receptor beta chains reported below all come from one sample, sequenced in a study of cytomegalovirus exposure and HLA in healthy donors. The PCR ran on 60 Vbeta and 13 Jbeta primers. The assay was immunoSEQ multiplex PCR, and TCRdb's table has in-frame clones only and misses some. This sample's clone table lists some 44,000 clones. The sample comprised PBMCs. The origin of the receptors is a young woman in good health and CMV-seronegative.

This chain connects TRBV28 to TRBJ1-1; D gene uncertain. This CDR3 has 11 residues. Trimming stripped 4 bases from V and 8 bases from J, with 8 bases between. Per the germline V gene, CDR1 is MDHEN and CDR2 is SYDVKM. The CDR3 DNA sequence: TGTGCCAGCAGTTCCCTCCGGGAAGCTTTCTTT. Its protein product is CASSSLREAFF.

This chain uses TRBV19 with TRBJ2-7; D might be TRBD1 (6 bases). V was pared by 7 bases and J by 2 bases, with 15 bases between. This CDR3 contains 14 residues. The germline V gene encodes CDR1 LNHDA and CDR2 SQIVND (reference sequence). CDR3 in DNA: TGTGCCAGTAACCAGGGTGGGGGCCCCTACGAGCAGTACTTC. Translated, it gives CASNQGGGPYEQYF.

The rearrangement joins TRBV13 to TRBJ2-2; D is ambiguous. This CDR3 spans 12 amino acids. V was trimmed by 5 bases and J by 5 bases, leaving 6 bases between them. Germline loops: CDR1 PRHDT, CDR2 FYEKMQ (reference sequence). The CDR3 DNA follows: TGTGCCAGCAGCCCGCGGACCGGGGAGCTGTTTTTT. This encodes CASSPRTGELFF.

V is TRBV19 and J is TRBJ1-5; the D is unclear. The CDR3 has 15 amino acids. Germline values: CDR1 LNHDA, CDR2 SQIVND (reference sequence). V lost 3 bases, J lost 3 bases, and 12 bases lay in between. The CDR3 sequence is CASSIGGPINQPQHF. The DNA for the CDR3 is TGTGCCAGTAGTATTGGAGGCCCGATCAATCAGCCCCAGCATTTT.

On this clone itself: One end of the junction does not line up with germline, which may come from a read error. This chain's CDR3 is CASTQDRVSEAFF. The DNA for the CDR3 is TGCGCCAGCACCCAAGACAGGGTCTCTGAAGCTTTCTTT. The rearrangement uses TRBV4-1 and TRBJ1-1, with 7 bases lining up with TRBD1. The V gene's germline CDR1 is MGHRA and CDR2 YSYEKL. The length of the CDR3 is 13 residues.